The present TCR beta chain was sequenced within a study of blood T cells in healthy people across ages. A second PCR of 7 to 11 cycles used a sample-barcoded 5' primer and a J-beta primer mix. TCRdb called the 5' RACE reads again in MiXCR, with one record for every CDR3 protein. The sample carries 1.5 million to 2 million distinct CDR3 sequences, approximately 50% recorded once. This clonotype was observed a few times. Germline CDR1 and CDR2: MNHEY and SVGAGI. V lost 7 bases, J lost 9 bases, and 11 bases lay in between. This CDR3 contains 11 residues. Input material: blood. The chain uses TRBV6-5 and TRBJ2-3; D not certain. This TCR was recovered from a middle-aged woman in good health. As DNA, the CDR3 is TGTGCCAGCAACTCTCCCGGGACGCAGTATTTT. Protein: CASNSPGTQYF.